The 19 T cell receptor beta chains below all came from one sample that was sequenced in a study of OX40 agonist ivuxolimab in advanced cancers. Libraries were constructed by the immunoSEQ multiplex PCR assay. TCRdb carries this immuneACCESS record with in-frame sequences only. Its versions omit some clonotypes, under half of them owing to an unresolved V gene in the studies checked, with the rest unexplained. This sample lists under 110,000 clones; less than 95% were detected once. The ten most abundant clones make up approximately 0.52% of the sample. Sequencing was performed on CD4+ or CD8+ T cells sorted from blood, taken in a trial of the OX40 agonist ivuxolimab. Source of these receptors: an adult with an advanced solid tumor such as melanoma, head and neck, liver or kidney cancer.

This chain links TRBV7-2 with TRBJ2-3; 8 bases map to TRBD2. From germline, CDR1 is SGHTA and CDR2 FQGNSA. This CDR3 contains 14 residues. J lost 8 bases, V lost 4 bases, and 8 bases had no gene match. The CDR3 spells CASSSLTSATTQYF. CDR3 in DNA: TGTGCCAGCAGCTCGTTGACTAGCGCAACTACGCAGTATTTT. Variable domain in full (rest from reference TRBV7-2 and TRBJ2-3): GAGVSQSPSNKVTEKGKDVELRCDPISGHTALYWYRQSLGQGLEFLIYFQGNSAPDKSGLPSDRFSAERTGGSVSTLTIQRTQQEDSAVYLCASSSLTSATTQYFGPGTRLTVL.

There are a few counts of this clone. The chain combines TRBV2 with TRBJ1-6; 10 bases fit TRBD1. The CDR3 runs to 15 residues. V was pared by 3 bases and J by 7 bases, with 3 bases of the junction left unmatched. The V gene's germline CDR1 is SNHLY and CDR2 FYNNEI. The CDR3: CASSDRDRGNSPLHF. In DNA, the CDR3 is TGTGCCAGCAGTGACAGGGACAGGGGCAATTCACCCCTCCACTTT.

V and J are TRBV20-1 and TRBJ1-2, with D unclear. V lost 1 base to trimming and J lost 8 bases, with 8 bases between them. Germline values: CDR1 DFQATT, CDR2 SNEGSKA (reference sequence). The length of the CDR3 is 11 residues. The CDR3: CSARVKTGYTF. CDR3 nucleotides: TGCAGTGCTAGAGTCAAGACAGGCTACACCTTC.

This clone was seen a single time. This chain joins TRBV28 and TRBJ1-2, with 8 bases matching TRBD1. Losses at the gene ends were 3 bases for V and 7 bases for J; bases not matched to a gene: 1. The germline V gene encodes CDR1 MDHEN and CDR2 SYDVKM. The CDR3 spans 12 residues. CDR3 nucleotide sequence: TGTGCCAGCAGTTTGACAGGGGTTGGCTACACCTTC. It codes for CASSLTGVGYTF.

This chain links TRBV30 with TRBJ1-5; D is ambiguous. The V gene's germline CDR1 is GTSNPN and CDR2 SVGIG (reference sequence). CDR3 size: 13 residues. Trimming cost V 6 bases and J 3 bases, with 12 bases left between them. The CDR3 region has the DNA TGTGCCTGCGACCGGGGTTTCAATCAGCCCCAGCATTTT. Amino acid sequence: CACDRGFNQPQHF.

The chain links TRBV30 to TRBJ1-3; 7 bases are shared with TRBD1. The germline CDR1 and CDR2 sequences are GTSNPN and SVGIG (reference sequence). The CDR3 contains 14 residues. V was pared by 3 bases and J by 7 bases, with 9 bases of the junction left unmatched. CDR3 residues: CAWRVTGVPNTIYF. The CDR3 bases are TGTGCCTGGAGGGTTACAGGGGTTCCGAACACCATATATTTT.

This rearrangement joins TRBV25-1 to TRBJ1-5, with 11 bases identical to TRBD1. Germline V gene sequence: CDR1 MGHDK, CDR2 SYGVNS. The CDR3 has 15 residues. The J segment lost 4 bases and the V segment lost 4 bases, leaving 3 bases of the junction unmatched. The CDR3 bases are TGTGCCAGCAGTGCTGGGACAGGGGGGAATCAGCCCCAGCATTTT. Translation gives CASSAGTGGNQPQHF.

This chain connects TRBV19 to TRBJ2-3, with 9 bases that match TRBD1. Germline trimming cut 6 bases from V and 3 bases from J; bases unmatched to any gene: 7. The length of the CDR3 is 15 residues. Germline CDR1 reads LNHDA; CDR2 reads SQIVND (reference sequence). CDR3 sequence: CASSSGQGNTDTQYF. CDR3 nucleotide sequence: TGTGCCAGTAGCTCGGGACAGGGAAATACAGATACGCAGTATTTT.

This clone occurred once. The J gene is TRBJ1-2, the V gene TRBV10-3; 10 nucleotides match TRBD1. The CDR3 is made up of 14 amino acids. V trimming: 6 bases; J trimming: 2 bases; junction bases outside the gene matches: 3. CDR1 is ENHRY and CDR2 is SYGVKD in the germline V gene. For the CDR3, the DNA is TGTGCCATCAGCGGGGACAGGGGAAACTATGGCTACACCTTC. Its translation: CAISGDRGNYGYTF.

V and J are TRBV10-3 and TRBJ1-2; D gene uncertain. From germline, CDR1 is ENHRY and CDR2 SYGVKD. The V end lost 2 bases, the J end lost 2 bases, and 12 bases lay between the germline ends. The CDR3 runs 15 residues. For the CDR3, the DNA is TGTGCCATCAGTGAGGTAGGTCCTTTAAACTATGGCTACACCTTC. Its protein product is CAISEVGPLNYGYTF.

This chain connects TRBV18 to TRBJ1-5; 7 bases match TRBD1. Germline V CDR1 and CDR2: KGHSH, LQKENI. V trimming: 3 bases; J trimming: 0 bases; junction bases outside the gene matches: 5. The CDR3 length is 16 residues. The DNA for the CDR3 is TGTGCCAGCTCACCCCCTGGACAGGCTAGCAATCAGCCCCAGCATTTT. This translates into CASSPPGQASNQPQHF.

This clone was counted once. The V and J genes are TRBV11-3 and TRBJ2-2; 15 bases match TRBD2. The CDR3 covers 19 residues. Germline loops: CDR1 SGHNT, CDR2 YENEEA. Germline trimming cut 5 bases from V and 1 base from J; bases unmatched to any gene: 8. CDR3 sequence reads: CASSDPGTSGGLNTGELFF. Here the CDR3 DNA reads TGTGCCAGCAGCGACCCCGGGACTAGCGGGGGGCTGAACACCGGGGAGCTGTTTTTT.

DNA of the CDR3: TGTGCCAGTTCTCTTGCACGATACGGCTACACCTTC. Translation gives CASSLARYGYTF. The chain couples TRBV6-1 to TRBJ1-2; D not certain. The CDR3 length is 12 residues. The V gene lost 9 bases and the J gene lost 8 bases, with 16 bases spanning the gap. Germline V gene data show CDR1 as MNHNS and CDR2 as SASEGT.

The chain links TRBV28 to TRBJ1-4; 8 positions agree with TRBD1. The length of the CDR3 is 17 residues. Trimming cost V 3 bases and J 6 bases; bases outside gene matches: 12. Germline V gene sequence: CDR1 MDHEN, CDR2 SYDVKM. The CDR3 region is CASSFLHAGGADEKLFF. The DNA for the CDR3 is TGTGCCAGCAGTTTCCTTCACGCAGGGGGCGCTGATGAAAAACTGTTTTTT. Full variable domain (outside the CDR3, taken from reference TRBV28 and TRBJ1-4): DVKVTQSSRYLVKRTGEKVFLECVQDMDHENMFWYRQDPGLGLRLIYFSYDVKMKEKGDIPEGYSVSREKKERFSLILESASTNQTSMYLCASSFLHAGGADEKLFFGSGTQLSVL.

This chain connects TRBV9 to TRBJ1-4; D remains ambiguous. V lost 3 bases and J lost 8, with 11 bases in between. Per the germline V gene, CDR1 is SGDLS and CDR2 is YYNGEE. The CDR3 sequence is 13 residues long. CDR3 sequence reads: CASSDTGTEKLFF. CDR3 bases: TGTGCCAGCAGCGACACCGGCACGGAAAAACTGTTTTTT.

The genes are TRBV6-5 and TRBJ2-7; weak D call: TRBD2 (5 bases). V lost 4 bases to trimming and J lost 4 bases, with 17 bases between them. Germline CDR1 MNHEY, CDR2 SVGAGI. The CDR3 sequence is 15 residues long. The CDR3 loop reads CASSSLRTRAYEQYF. As DNA, the CDR3 is TGTGCCAGCAGTTCCCTAAGGACTCGGGCGTACGAGCAGTACTTC.

This sequence joins TRBV7-9 and TRBJ1-6, with a possible D match to TRBD1 (5 bases). Trimming took off 6 bases at V and 8 bases at J, with 20 bases between the two ends. This CDR3 is 16 amino acids long. CDR1 and CDR2 from the germline V gene are SEHNR and FQNEAQ (reference sequence). CDR3 nucleotide sequence: TGTGCCAGCAGGGAGCCGGGGCCAGATTCCGATTCACCCCTCCACTTT. Its translation is CASREPGPDSDSPLHF.

This rearrangement joins TRBV28 to TRBJ2-1, with D possibly being TRBD1 or TRBD2 (6 bases each). CDR3 length equals 12 residues. Germline values: CDR1 MDHEN, CDR2 SYDVKM. V lost 5 bases, J lost 12 bases, and 14 bases lay in between. The CDR3 DNA reads TGTGCCAGCAGTGGAAACGAGGGGGGGCAGTTCTTC. Translating gives CASSGNEGGQFF.

This clone was detected only once. The V and J genes are TRBV28 and TRBJ1-6; D uncertain. V lost 3 bases, J lost 7 bases, and 7 bases lay in between. Per germline, CDR1 MDHEN and CDR2 SYDVKM. CDR3 size: 13 residues. This CDR3 reads CASSFRGNSPLHF. Here the CDR3 DNA reads TGTGCCAGCAGTTTTCGGGGAAATTCACCCCTCCACTTT.